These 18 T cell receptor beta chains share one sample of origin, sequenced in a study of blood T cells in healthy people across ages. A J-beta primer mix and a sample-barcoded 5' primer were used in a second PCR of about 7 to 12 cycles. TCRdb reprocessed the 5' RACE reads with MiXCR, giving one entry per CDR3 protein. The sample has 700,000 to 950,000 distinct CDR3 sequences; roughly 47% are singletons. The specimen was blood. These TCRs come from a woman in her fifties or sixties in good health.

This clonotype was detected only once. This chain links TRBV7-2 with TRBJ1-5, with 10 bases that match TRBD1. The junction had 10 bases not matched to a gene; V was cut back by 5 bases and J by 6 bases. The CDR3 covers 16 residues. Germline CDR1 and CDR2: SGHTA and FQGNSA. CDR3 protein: CASSTRQGALGQPQHF. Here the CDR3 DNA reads TGTGCCAGCAGCACGCGACAGGGGGCCCTTGGTCAGCCCCAGCATTTT.

CDR3 residues: CSAVPLDSETSNQPQHF. For the CDR3, the DNA is TGCAGTGCCGTTCCCCTCGACTCAGAGACCAGCAATCAGCCCCAGCATTTT. The chain is built from TRBV20-1 and TRBJ1-5; D not resolved. V was clipped by 6 bases and J by 1 base, with 22 bases between them. Germline lookup yields CDR1 DFQATT and CDR2 SNEGSKA (reference sequence). This CDR3 is 17 amino acids long.

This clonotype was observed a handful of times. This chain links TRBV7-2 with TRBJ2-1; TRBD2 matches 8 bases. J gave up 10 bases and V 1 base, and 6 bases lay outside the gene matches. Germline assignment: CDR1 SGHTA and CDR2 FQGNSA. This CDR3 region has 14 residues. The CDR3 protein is CASSLGAGAGEQFF. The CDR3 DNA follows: TGTGCCAGCAGCTTAGGAGCGGGGGCGGGGGAGCAGTTCTTC.

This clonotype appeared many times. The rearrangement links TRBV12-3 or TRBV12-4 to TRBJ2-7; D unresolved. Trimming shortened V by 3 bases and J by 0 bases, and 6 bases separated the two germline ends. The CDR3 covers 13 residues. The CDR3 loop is CASSLSASYEQYF. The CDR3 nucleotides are TGTGCCAGCAGTTTGTCCGCCTCCTACGAGCAGTACTTC.

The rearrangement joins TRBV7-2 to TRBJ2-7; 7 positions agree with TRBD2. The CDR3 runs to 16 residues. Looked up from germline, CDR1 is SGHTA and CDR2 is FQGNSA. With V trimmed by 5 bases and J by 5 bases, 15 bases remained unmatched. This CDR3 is CASSPIRGGSGNEQYF. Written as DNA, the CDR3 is TGTGCCAGCAGCCCCATAAGGGGCGGGAGTGGGAACGAGCAGTACTTC.

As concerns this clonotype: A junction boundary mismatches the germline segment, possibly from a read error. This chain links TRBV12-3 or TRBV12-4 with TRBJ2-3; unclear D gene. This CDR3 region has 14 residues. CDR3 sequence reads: CASSFTETTDAQYF. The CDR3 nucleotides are TGTGCCAGCAGTTTCACGGAGACCACAGATGCGCAGTATTTT.

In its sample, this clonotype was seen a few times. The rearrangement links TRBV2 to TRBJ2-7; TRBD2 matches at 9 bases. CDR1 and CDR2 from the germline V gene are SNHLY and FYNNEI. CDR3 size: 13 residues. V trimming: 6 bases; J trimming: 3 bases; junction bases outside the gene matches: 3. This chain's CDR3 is CASRKTSGYEQYF. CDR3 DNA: TGTGCCAGCAGGAAGACTAGCGGCTACGAGCAGTACTTC. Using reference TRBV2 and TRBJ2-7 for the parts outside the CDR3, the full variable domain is EPEVTQTPSHQVTQMGQEVILRCVPISNHLYFYWYRQILGQKVEFLVSFYNNEISEKSEIFDDQFSVERPDGSNFTLKIRSTKLEDSAMYFCASRKTSGYEQYFGPGTRLTVT.

The chain's CDR3 is CASRATGANSPLHF. In nucleotides, the CDR3 is TGTGCCAGCAGAGCGACAGGAGCCAATTCACCCCTCCACTTT. This chain connects TRBV28 to TRBJ1-6; D is perhaps TRBD1 (6 bases). The germline V gene encodes CDR1 MDHEN and CDR2 SYDVKM. The ends were cut back, 6 bases at V and 7 bases at J, with 13 bases in the middle. The CDR3 consists of 14 residues. The whole variable domain, filled in from reference TRBV28 and TRBJ1-6, reads DVKVTQSSRYLVKRTGEKVFLECVQDMDHENMFWYRQDPGLGLRLIYFSYDVKMKEKGDIPEGYSVSREKKERFSLILESASTNQTSMYLCASRATGANSPLHFGNGTRLTVT.

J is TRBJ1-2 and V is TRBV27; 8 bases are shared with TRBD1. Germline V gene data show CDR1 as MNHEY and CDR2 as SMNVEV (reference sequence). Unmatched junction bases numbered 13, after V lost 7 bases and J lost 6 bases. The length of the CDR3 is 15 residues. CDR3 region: CASTANRDRLNGYTF. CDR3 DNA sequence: TGTGCCAGCACCGCAAACAGGGACAGGTTGAATGGCTACACCTTC.

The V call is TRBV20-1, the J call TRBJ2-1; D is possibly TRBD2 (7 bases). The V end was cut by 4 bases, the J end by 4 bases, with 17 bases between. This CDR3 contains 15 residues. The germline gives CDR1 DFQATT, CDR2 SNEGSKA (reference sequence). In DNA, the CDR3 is TGCAGTGCTACGACGGGGGGCCCTAAATACAATGAGCAGTTCTTC. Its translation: CSATTGGPKYNEQFF.

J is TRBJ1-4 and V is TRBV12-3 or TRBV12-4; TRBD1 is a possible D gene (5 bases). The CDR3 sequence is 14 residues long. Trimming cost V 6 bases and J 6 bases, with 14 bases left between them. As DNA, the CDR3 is TGTGCCAGCAGCCCCGTCGGAGGGGATGAAAAACTGTTTTTT. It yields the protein CASSPVGGDEKLFF.

CDR3 coding DNA: TGTGCCAGCAGCCAAGATCCATCAGGGGATTACGAGCAGTACTTC. Its protein is CASSQDPSGDYEQYF. V gene TRBV4-2 combines with J gene TRBJ2-7; D is perhaps TRBD1 (6 bases). The CDR3 is 15 residues long. Germline-derived CDR1 and CDR2 are LGHNA and YNFKEQ. V gave up 0 bases and J gave up 4 bases, with 13 bases separating them.

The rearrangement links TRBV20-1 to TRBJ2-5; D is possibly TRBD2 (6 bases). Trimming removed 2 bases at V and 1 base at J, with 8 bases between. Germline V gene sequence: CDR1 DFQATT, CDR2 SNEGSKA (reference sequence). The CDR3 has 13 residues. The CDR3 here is CSARTSLQETQYF. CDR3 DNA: TGCAGTGCTAGAACTAGCCTCCAAGAGACCCAGTACTTC.

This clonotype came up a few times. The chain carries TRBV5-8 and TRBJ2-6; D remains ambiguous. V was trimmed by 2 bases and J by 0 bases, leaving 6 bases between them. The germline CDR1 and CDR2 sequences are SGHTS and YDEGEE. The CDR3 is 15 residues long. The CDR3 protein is CASSFKRSGANVLTF. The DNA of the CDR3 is TGTGCCAGCAGCTTTAAGCGCTCTGGGGCCAACGTCCTGACTTTC.

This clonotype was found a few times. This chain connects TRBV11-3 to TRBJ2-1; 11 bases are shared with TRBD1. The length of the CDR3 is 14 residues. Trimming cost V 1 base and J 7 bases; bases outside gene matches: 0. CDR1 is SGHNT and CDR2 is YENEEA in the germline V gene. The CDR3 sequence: CASSLGDRGNEQFF. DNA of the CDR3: TGTGCCAGCAGCTTAGGGGACAGGGGGAATGAGCAGTTCTTC.

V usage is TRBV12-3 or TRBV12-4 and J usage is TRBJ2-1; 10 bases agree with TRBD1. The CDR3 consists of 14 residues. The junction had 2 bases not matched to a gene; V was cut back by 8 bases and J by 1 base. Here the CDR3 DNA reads TGTGCCAGCGAGGGACAGGGGTCCTACAATGAGCAGTTCTTC. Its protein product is CASEGQGSYNEQFF.

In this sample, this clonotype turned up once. The CDR3 DNA is TGCAGTGCTAGCGGGACTAGGTGGTCCTACAATGAGCAGTTCTTC. This codes for CSASGTRWSYNEQFF. The V gene is TRBV20-1, the J gene TRBJ2-1; TRBD2 aligns across 8 bases. V gave up 3 bases and J gave up 1 base; unmatched junction bases: 5. Germline V gives CDR1 DFQATT, CDR2 SNEGSKA (reference sequence). The CDR3 has 15 amino acids.

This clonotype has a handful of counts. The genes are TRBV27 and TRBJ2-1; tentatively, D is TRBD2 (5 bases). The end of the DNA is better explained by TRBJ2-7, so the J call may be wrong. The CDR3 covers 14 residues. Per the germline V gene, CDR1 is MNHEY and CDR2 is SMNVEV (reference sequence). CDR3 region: CATKAGVDHNEQYF. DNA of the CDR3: TGTGCTACGAAGGCCGGGGTAGACCACAATGAGCAGTACTTC.